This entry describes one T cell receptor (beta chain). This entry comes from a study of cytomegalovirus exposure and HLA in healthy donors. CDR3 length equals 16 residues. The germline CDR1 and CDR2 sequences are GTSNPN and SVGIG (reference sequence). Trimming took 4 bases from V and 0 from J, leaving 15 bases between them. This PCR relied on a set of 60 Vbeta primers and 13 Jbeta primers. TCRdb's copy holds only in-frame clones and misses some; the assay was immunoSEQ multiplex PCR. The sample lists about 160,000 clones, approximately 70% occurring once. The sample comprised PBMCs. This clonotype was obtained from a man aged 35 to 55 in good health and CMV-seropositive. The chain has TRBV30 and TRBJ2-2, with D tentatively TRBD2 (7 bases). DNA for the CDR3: TGTGCCTGGATGGGGGGGGGCCGTACGAACACCGGGGAGCTGTTTTTT. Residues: CAWMGGGRTNTGELFF.